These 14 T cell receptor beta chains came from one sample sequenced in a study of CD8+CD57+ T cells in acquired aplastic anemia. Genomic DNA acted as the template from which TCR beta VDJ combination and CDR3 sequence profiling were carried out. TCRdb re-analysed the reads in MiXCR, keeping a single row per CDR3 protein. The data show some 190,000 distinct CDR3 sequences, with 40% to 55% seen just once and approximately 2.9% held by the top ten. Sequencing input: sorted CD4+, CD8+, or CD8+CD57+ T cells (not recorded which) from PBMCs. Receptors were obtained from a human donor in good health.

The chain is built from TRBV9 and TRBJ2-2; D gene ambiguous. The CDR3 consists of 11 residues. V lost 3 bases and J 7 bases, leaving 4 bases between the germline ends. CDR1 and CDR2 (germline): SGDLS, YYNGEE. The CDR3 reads CASSADGELFF. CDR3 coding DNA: TGTGCCAGCAGCGCAGACGGGGAGCTGTTTTTT.

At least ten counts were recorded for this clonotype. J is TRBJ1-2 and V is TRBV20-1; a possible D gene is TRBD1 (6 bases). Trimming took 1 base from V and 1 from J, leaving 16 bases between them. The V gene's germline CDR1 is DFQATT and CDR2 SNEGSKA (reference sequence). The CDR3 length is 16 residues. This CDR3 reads CSARARGAGLNYGYTF. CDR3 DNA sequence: TGCAGTGCTAGAGCAAGGGGGGCCGGCCTTAACTATGGCTACACCTTC.

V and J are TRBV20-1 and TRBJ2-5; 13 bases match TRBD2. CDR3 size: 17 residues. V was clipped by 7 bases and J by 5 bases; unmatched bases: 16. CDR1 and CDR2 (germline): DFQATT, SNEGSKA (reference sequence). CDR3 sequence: CSVPWTSGSGVRETQYF. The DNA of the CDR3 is TGCAGTGTTCCCTGGACTAGCGGGAGTGGGGTACGGGAGACCCAGTACTTC.

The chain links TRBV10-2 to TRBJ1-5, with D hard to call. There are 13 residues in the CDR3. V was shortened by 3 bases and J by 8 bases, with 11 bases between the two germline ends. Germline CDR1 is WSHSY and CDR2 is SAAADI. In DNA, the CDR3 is TGCGCCAGCAGTGAAGCGACGCCGGAGCCCCAGCATTTT. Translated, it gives CASSEATPEPQHF.

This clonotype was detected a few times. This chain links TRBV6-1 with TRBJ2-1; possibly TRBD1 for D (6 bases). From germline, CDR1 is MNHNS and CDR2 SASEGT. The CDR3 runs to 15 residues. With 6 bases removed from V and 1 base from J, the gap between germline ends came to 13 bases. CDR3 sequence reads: CASRQGLISYNEQFF. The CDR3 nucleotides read TGTGCCAGCAGGCAGGGGTTGATTTCCTACAATGAGCAGTTCTTC.

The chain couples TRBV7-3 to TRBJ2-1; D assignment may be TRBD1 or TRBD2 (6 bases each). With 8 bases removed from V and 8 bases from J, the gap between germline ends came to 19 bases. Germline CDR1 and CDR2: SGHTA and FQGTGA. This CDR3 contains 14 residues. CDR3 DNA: TGTGCCAGCGTAGCCCGACTGGAGGGGGATGAGCAGTTCTTC. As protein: CASVARLEGDEQFF.

The CDR3 DNA reads as TGTGCCATCAGCGCGACAGCCTCCTACGAGCAGTACTTC. Encoded protein: CAISATASYEQYF. The rearrangement joins TRBV10-3 to TRBJ2-7, with a weak D call TRBD1 (5 bases). Trimming stripped 6 bases from V and 0 bases from J, with 9 bases between. The CDR3 length is 13 residues. In germline, CDR1 is ENHRY, CDR2 SYGVKD.

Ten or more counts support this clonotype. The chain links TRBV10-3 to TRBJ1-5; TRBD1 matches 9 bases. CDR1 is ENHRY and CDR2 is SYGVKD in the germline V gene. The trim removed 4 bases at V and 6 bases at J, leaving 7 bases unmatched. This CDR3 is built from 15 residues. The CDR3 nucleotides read TGTGCCATCAGTGGGGCACAGGGGGCAGGTCAGCCCCAGCATTTT. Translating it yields CAISGAQGAGQPQHF.

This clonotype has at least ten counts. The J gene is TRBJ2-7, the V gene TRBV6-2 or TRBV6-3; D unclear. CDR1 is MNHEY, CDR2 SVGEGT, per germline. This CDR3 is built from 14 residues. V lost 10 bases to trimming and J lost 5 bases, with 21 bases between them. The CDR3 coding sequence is TGTGCCACCGCTACAAGGGTGAGTAAGGACGAGCAGTACTTC. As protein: CATATRVSKDEQYF.

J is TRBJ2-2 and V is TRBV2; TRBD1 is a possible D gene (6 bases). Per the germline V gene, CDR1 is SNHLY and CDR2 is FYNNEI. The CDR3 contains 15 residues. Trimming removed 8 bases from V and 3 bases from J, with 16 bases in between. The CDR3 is CASRPQGLDTGELFF. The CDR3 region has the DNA TGTGCCAGCCGTCCTCAGGGGCTCGACACCGGGGAGCTGTTTTTT.

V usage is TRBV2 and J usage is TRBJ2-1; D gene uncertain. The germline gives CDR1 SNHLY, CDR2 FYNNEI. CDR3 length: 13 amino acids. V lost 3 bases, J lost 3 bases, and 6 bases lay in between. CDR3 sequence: CASSDLGYNEQFF. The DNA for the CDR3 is TGTGCCAGCAGTGACCTAGGCTACAATGAGCAGTTCTTC.

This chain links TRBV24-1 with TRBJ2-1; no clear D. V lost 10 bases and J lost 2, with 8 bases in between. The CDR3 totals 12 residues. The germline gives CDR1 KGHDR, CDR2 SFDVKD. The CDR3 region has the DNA TGTGCCACAAACGGGCCCTACAATGAGCAGTTCTTC. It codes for CATNGPYNEQFF.

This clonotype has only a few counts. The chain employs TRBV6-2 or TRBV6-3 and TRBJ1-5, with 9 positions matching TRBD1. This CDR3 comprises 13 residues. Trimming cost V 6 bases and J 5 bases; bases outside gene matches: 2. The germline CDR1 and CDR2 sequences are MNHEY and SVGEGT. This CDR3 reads CASSRTGDQPQHF. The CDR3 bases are TGTGCCAGCAGCCGGACAGGGGATCAGCCCCAGCATTTT.

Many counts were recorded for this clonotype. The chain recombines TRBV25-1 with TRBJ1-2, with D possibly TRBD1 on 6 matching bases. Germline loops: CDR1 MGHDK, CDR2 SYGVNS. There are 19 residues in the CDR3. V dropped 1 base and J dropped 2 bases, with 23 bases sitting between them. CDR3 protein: CASSESSSRRTGPNYGYTF. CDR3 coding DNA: TGTGCCAGCAGTGAATCGTCAAGCCGTAGAACAGGGCCCAACTATGGCTACACCTTC.